Below are 31 T cell receptor beta chains sequenced from a single sample in a study of T cells in localized non-small cell lung cancer (dated by TCRdb to the early 2020s). Libraries were made using the immunoSEQ multiplex PCR assay. TCRdb obtained this table from immuneACCESS and retained in-frame rearrangements with V and J assigned. These tables miss some clones; where compared with another copy, unresolved V genes account for less than half of the shortfall, and the remainder is unexplained. The sample yields 34,000 or so clones; 90% to 95% were counted once. Together, the top ten hold approximately 7.9% of the sample. The source material was peripheral blood, sampled before any cancer treatment. Receptors were obtained from a female donor of 60 years or more with stage I lung adenocarcinoma.

This rearrangement joins TRBV6-4 to TRBJ2-3; 7 bases line up with TRBD2. The ends lost 0 bases at V and 6 bases at J; junction bases unmatched: 6. The CDR3 runs 15 residues. Germline-derived CDR1 and CDR2 are MRHNA and SNTAGT. The CDR3 nucleotides are TGTGCCAGCAGTGACTCGAGCGGGGCCACGGATACGCAGTATTTT. Residues: CASSDSSGATDTQYF.

This chain links TRBV6-6 with TRBJ1-2; the D gene is possibly TRBD1 (5 bases). The germline V and J ends were trimmed by 2 bases and 4 bases, with 17 bases remaining between them. The CDR3 totals 16 residues. From germline, CDR1 is MNHNY and CDR2 SVGAGI (reference sequence). CDR3 loop: CASSYRGQRGSYGYTF. Written as DNA, the CDR3 is TGTGCCAGCAGTTACCGAGGACAACGGGGTTCCTATGGCTACACCTTC.

This clone was observed once. This chain uses TRBV7-2 with TRBJ1-5; D unclear. The CDR3 sequence is 15 residues long. Trimming pared 1 base from V and 3 bases from J, leaving 10 bases between. Germline lookup yields CDR1 SGHTA and CDR2 FQGNSA. The DNA of the CDR3 is TGTGCCAGCAGCTTAGAGCGGGGTTACAATCAGCCCCAGCATTTT. This codes for CASSLERGYNQPQHF.

The chain recombines TRBV6-5 with TRBJ2-2; TRBD1 agrees at 7 bases. Losses at the gene ends were 6 bases for V and 2 bases for J; bases not matched to a gene: 3. Germline values: CDR1 MNHEY, CDR2 SVGAGI. CDR3 length equals 14 residues. CDR3: CASSYRGNTGELFF. CDR3 DNA sequence: TGTGCCAGCAGCTACAGGGGAAACACCGGGGAGCTGTTTTTT.

This rearrangement joins TRBV7-2 to TRBJ1-4; D is undetermined. V was shortened by 1 base and J by 10 bases, with 7 bases between the two germline ends. In germline, CDR1 is SGHTA, CDR2 FQGNSA. This CDR3 is 12 amino acids long. CDR3 loop: CASSLEDTKLFF. The CDR3 DNA reads TGTGCCAGCAGCTTAGAAGACACAAAACTGTTTTTT.

This clone was seen once. J is TRBJ1-1 and V is TRBV6-5, with D possibly being TRBD1 (6 bases). From germline, CDR1 is MNHEY and CDR2 SVGAGI. The CDR3 contains 14 residues. V lost 6 bases and J 0 bases, leaving 11 bases between the germline ends. The CDR3: CASRADSMNTEAFF. The CDR3, as DNA: TGTGCCAGCAGGGCGGACAGCATGAACACTGAAGCTTTCTTT.

J is TRBJ2-7 and V is TRBV6-6; 10 bases are shared with TRBD1. V lost 5 bases, J lost 6 bases, and 4 bases stayed unmatched. The CDR3 loop spans 13 amino acids. In germline, CDR1 is MNHNY, CDR2 SVGAGI (reference sequence). Written as DNA, the CDR3 is TGTGCCAGCAGTGGGACAGGGGTGTTCGAGCAGTACTTC. This sequence encodes CASSGTGVFEQYF.

The chain links TRBV28 to TRBJ1-2; possible D gene TRBD1, 5 bases. V was trimmed by 7 bases and J by 2 bases, leaving 8 bases between them. The CDR3 is 12 amino acids. The germline V gene encodes CDR1 MDHEN and CDR2 SYDVKM. The CDR3 sequence is CASTAGNYGYTF. In nucleotides, the CDR3 is TGTGCCAGCACCGCAGGGAACTATGGCTACACCTTC.

The chain recombines TRBV5-5 with TRBJ1-2; a possible D gene is TRBD1 (6 bases). V lost 4 bases and J 5 bases, leaving 15 bases between the germline ends. CDR3 length equals 14 residues. From germline, CDR1 is SGHKS and CDR2 YYEKEE (reference sequence). Here the CDR3 reads CASSPQGTSYGYTF. The CDR3 DNA follows: TGTGCCAGCAGCCCCCAGGGGACCTCGTATGGCTACACCTTC.

The chain joins TRBV11-2 to TRBJ2-5, with D tentatively TRBD2 (7 bases). The CDR3 runs 16 residues. V was pared by 5 bases and J by 5 bases, with 21 bases between. Germline CDR1 and CDR2: SGHAT and FQNNGV. The DNA of the CDR3 is TGTGCCAGCAGCCCTAGGGGGGCTAGCGGCAGCGAGACCCAGTACTTC. This codes for CASSPRGASGSETQYF.

The chain is built from TRBV7-9 and TRBJ2-7; D gene ambiguous. CDR1 is SEHNR and CDR2 is FQNEAQ in the germline V gene (reference sequence). V was clipped by 1 base and J by 2 bases, with 9 bases between them. This CDR3 has 14 amino acids. Written as DNA, the CDR3 is TGTGCCAGCAGCTTAGGTGTCACCCCCTACGAGCAGTACGTC. Its translation is CASSLGVTPYEQYV.

The CDR3 bases are TGTGCCAGCAGTTTGAGGGCAGGAGGCGGTTATGGCTACACCTTC. Its protein is CASSLRAGGGYGYTF. The chain employs TRBV28 and TRBJ1-2; D not resolved. Per the germline V gene, CDR1 is MDHEN and CDR2 is SYDVKM. V dropped 3 bases and J dropped 5 bases, with 16 bases sitting between them. The CDR3 is 15 residues long.

The chain has TRBV27 and TRBJ1-2; D is ambiguous. V lost 8 bases, J lost 4 bases, and 17 bases lay in between. Germline V lookup: CDR1 MNHEY, CDR2 SMNVEV (reference sequence). CDR3 length equals 14 residues. The CDR3 region is CASGTAGAFYGYTF. DNA of the CDR3: TGTGCCAGCGGAACCGCGGGAGCATTCTATGGCTACACCTTC.

This chain joins TRBV19 and TRBJ2-1, with TRBD2 matching 12 bases. V lost 1 base, J lost 10 bases, and 5 bases stayed unmatched. The CDR3 contains 15 residues. Germline V gene data show CDR1 as LNHDA and CDR2 as SQIVND (reference sequence). The CDR3 protein is CASSIGTSGIREQFF. CDR3 nucleotide sequence: TGTGCCAGTAGTATAGGGACTAGCGGGATCCGAGAGCAGTTCTTC.

The chain uses TRBV5-1 and TRBJ1-1; no clear D gene. V lost 7 bases to trimming and J lost 3 bases, with 10 bases between them. This CDR3 contains 12 residues. Germline CDR1 SGHRS, CDR2 YFSETQ. CDR3 nucleotide sequence: TGCGCCAGCGGGAGAAGTCACACTGAAGCTTTCTTT. Encoded protein: CASGRSHTEAFF.

The genes are TRBV5-1 and TRBJ1-2, with 10 bases fitting TRBD1. V was clipped by 4 bases and J by 8 bases; unmatched bases: 8. Germline V lookup: CDR1 SGHRS, CDR2 YFSETQ. The CDR3 contains 14 residues. For the CDR3, the DNA is TGCGCCAGCAGCCCCAGGGACAGGGGACGCGGCTACACCTTC. Its translation is CASSPRDRGRGYTF.

The J gene is TRBJ2-3, the V gene TRBV10-1; TRBD2 matches 7 bases. V trimming: 3 bases; J trimming: 1 base; junction bases outside the gene matches: 4. Germline lookup yields CDR1 WNHNN and CDR2 SYGVQD (reference sequence). This CDR3 has 15 amino acids. The CDR3 DNA is TGCGCCAGCAGTGATAGGAGCGGGGGCACAGATACGCAGTATTTT. This translates into CASSDRSGGTDTQYF.

The chain combines TRBV29-1 with TRBJ2-5; D uncertain. Trimming took off 3 bases at V and 2 bases at J, with 4 bases between the two ends. Germline CDR1 and CDR2: SQVTM and ANQGSEA. The CDR3 has 11 amino acids. CDR3 DNA: TGCAGCGTTGAGCCGCAAGAGACCCAGTACTTC. It is translated as CSVEPQETQYF.

V usage is TRBV30 and J usage is TRBJ1-3; a weak D match, TRBD1 (6 bases). The CDR3 covers 16 residues. Per the germline V gene, CDR1 is GTSNPN and CDR2 is SVGIG (reference sequence). Trimming removed 4 bases at V and 2 bases at J, with 18 bases between. The CDR3, as DNA: TGTGCCTGGACCGCGAGGGGGGGCAATACTGGAAACACCATATATTTT. Its protein product is CAWTARGGNTGNTIYF.

This chain links TRBV5-4 with TRBJ2-1; the match to TRBD2 covers 13 bases. The junction had 8 bases not matched to a gene; V was cut back by 3 bases and J by 8 bases. This CDR3 region has 16 residues. CDR1 SGHNT and CDR2 YYREEE come from the germline V gene (reference sequence). Here the CDR3 reads CASSSSRGLAGYEQFF. DNA for the CDR3: TGTGCCAGCAGCTCGTCCCGGGGACTAGCGGGATATGAGCAGTTCTTC.

The V gene is TRBV9, the J gene TRBJ2-1, with D possibly being TRBD1 or TRBD2 (5 bases each). This CDR3 has 14 amino acids. Trimming took off 4 bases at V and 12 bases at J, with 20 bases between the two ends. In germline, CDR1 is SGDLS, CDR2 YYNGEE. The DNA of the CDR3 is TGTGCCAGCAGCCCAGTCCTTCTAGGGACCCGGCAGTTCTTC. Amino acids: CASSPVLLGTRQFF.

The chain recombines TRBV7-3 with TRBJ2-4; D is ambiguous. The CDR3 has 12 residues. V was pared by 1 base and J by 8 bases, with 6 bases between. Germline assignment: CDR1 SGHTA and CDR2 FQGTGA. CDR3 bases: TGTGCCAGCAGCTTAAGTTCAGACATTCAGTACTTC. It encodes CASSLSSDIQYF.

The J gene is TRBJ2-5, the V gene TRBV5-4; no definite D call. V lost 4 bases and J 0 bases, leaving 4 bases between the germline ends. There are 12 residues in the CDR3. CDR1 and CDR2 from the germline V gene are SGHNT and YYREEE (reference sequence). CDR3 DNA: TGTGCCAGCAGCCCCTACCAAGAGACCCAGTACTTC. Translated, it gives CASSPYQETQYF.

The J gene is TRBJ1-3, the V gene TRBV10-3; tentative D call: TRBD1 (5 bases). The CDR3 runs to 16 residues. The V gene's germline CDR1 is ENHRY and CDR2 SYGVKD. Trimming took 0 bases from V and 4 from J, leaving 13 bases between them. The CDR3 nucleotides read TGTGCCATCAGTGAGTCTTTTCCGGGGGAAGGAAACACCATATATTTT. It codes for CAISESFPGEGNTIYF.

J is TRBJ2-7 and V is TRBV15; D ambiguous. This CDR3 comprises 12 residues. V lost 0 bases and J 4 bases, leaving 4 bases between the germline ends. Germline V gene data show CDR1 as LNHNV and CDR2 as YYDKDF (reference sequence). CDR3 sequence: CATSREGYEQYF. The CDR3 coding sequence is TGTGCCACCAGCAGAGAAGGGTACGAGCAGTACTTC.

The table lists this clone with a count of one. CDR3 region: CASSIRQGGELFF. In nucleotides, the CDR3 is TGTGCCAGCAGCATTCGACAGGGAGGAGAACTGTTTTTT. This chain uses TRBV21-1 with TRBJ1-4; TRBD1 is the table's D call, not checked against the DNA. TRBV21-1 is a pseudogene segment. This CDR3 has 13 residues.

The chain joins TRBV11-2 to TRBJ1-1; 8 bases fit TRBD1. The V and J ends lost 1 base and 2 bases, in that order; junction bases with no gene match: 9. The CDR3 is 17 amino acids. Germline V CDR1 and CDR2: SGHAT, FQNNGV. The CDR3 sequence: CASSLGDRPRTNTEAFF. Here the CDR3 DNA reads TGTGCCAGCAGCTTAGGGGACAGGCCTAGAACAAACACTGAAGCTTTCTTT.

The chain carries TRBV9 and TRBJ1-3; 11 nucleotides match TRBD1. Trimming removed 3 bases from V and 8 bases from J; junction bases left unmatched: 7. Germline V gives CDR1 SGDLS, CDR2 YYNGEE. The CDR3 contains 15 residues. In DNA, the CDR3 is TGTGCCAGCAGCGGTCGGACAGGGGGCTTTGACACCATATATTTT. Amino acids: CASSGRTGGFDTIYF.

The gene calls are TRBV4-3 and TRBJ1-2; no reliable D call. Germline values: CDR1 LGHNA, CDR2 YSLEER. Trimming removed 0 bases at V and 2 bases at J, with 7 bases between. The length of the CDR3 is 14 residues. The CDR3 here is CASSQEEGNYGYTF. The CDR3 DNA reads as TGCGCCAGCAGCCAAGAGGAAGGAAACTATGGCTACACCTTC.

The CDR3 is CASSFRGSYNEQFF. DNA of the CDR3: TGTGCCAGCAGCTTCCGGGGTTCCTACAATGAGCAGTTCTTC. V is TRBV11-2 and J is TRBJ2-1; possible D gene TRBD2, 5 bases. This CDR3 is built from 14 residues. The V end was cut by 3 bases, the J end by 1 base, with 7 bases between. Germline V gives CDR1 SGHAT, CDR2 FQNNGV.

This clone was picked up one time. CDR3 bases: TGCGCCAGCAGCGCGGACAGGGTTGAGACCCAGTACTTC. This gives the protein CASSADRVETQYF. The chain joins TRBV5-1 to TRBJ2-5, with TRBD1 matching 8 bases. Trimming at V came to 4 bases and at J to 5 bases, leaving 4 bases not matched to a gene. This CDR3 contains 13 residues. Germline lookup yields CDR1 SGHRS and CDR2 YFSETQ.